This T cell receptor (beta chain) is drawn from a study of molecular identifiers for immune sequencing clone quantification listed by TCRdb under 2018. Describing the broader study: For a replicate experiment, the RNA from either around 20,000 or 100,000 naive CD8 T cells was divided into five aliquots, and four of those aliquots went on to sequencing. This methods study used CD8 T cells to benchmark TCR RNA copy counting and molecular-identifier clustering-based TCR repertoire sequencing (MIDCIRS). Broad study findings and their caveats: In CMV-specific effector cells, clones with more than 20 RNA copies contained over 98% of molecules, whereas in naive cells such clones contained under 1% of molecules. Modeling estimated 3 to 3.5 recovered TCR RNA copies per cell, compared with about 9.8 by digital PCR, which implies roughly 30% capture efficiency. A single cell's worth of spiked-in Jurkat TCR RNA was reported detectable even among 750,000 to 1,000,000 naive CD8 T cells. Highly expanded clone sizes could be underestimated if identical TCR molecules share a barcode. When barcode sub-clustering was left out, chimeric consensus sequences inflated TCR diversity, with chimeras reaching as high as 47%. Spiked-in Jurkat TCR RNA (approximately 10 copies' worth), which is not part of the donor repertoire, was contained in the naive libraries.

In its sample, this clonotype was seen many times. Its antigen remains undetermined. Base qualities are missing; no much larger clone stands one base away. V loses 6 bases, J loses 3 bases, and the germline ends lie 8 bases apart. The germline V gene encodes CDR1 SEHNR and CDR2 FQNEAQ (reference sequence). The CDR3 goes from the cysteine to the phenylalanine over 13 residues. Solely the CDR3 DNA is kept, with 39 bases framed from the first base. Library preparation employed PCR. TCRdb names NextSeq 500 as the instrument used. Bulk TCR libraries were prepared as previously described, using TCR primers listed in Table S5. The Qiagen AllPrep DNA/RNA kit was used to purify total RNA. Reads from multiple sequencing runs of the same library were pooled before analysis. Concerning the study's data processing: Reads were retained only if their TCR constant sequence matched exactly, and those retained reads were trimmed to 150 nt and grouped according to their 12-nt molecular barcodes. Reads inside each barcode group were sub-clustered using a 15% Levenshtein threshold, and a quality-weighted consensus sequence was constructed for each RNA molecule. Non-functional sequences were filtered out, along with any lower-count sequence sitting one edit away from another sequence. Based on a fit of two negative binomial distributions, barcode sub-clusters having less than 20% of the maximum read count were discarded. The public sequencing data were trimmed at Q25 with fastp and processed into clonotypes with MiXCR by TCRdb, which kept only in-frame beta chains. Records with the same CDR3 protein are collapsed into one entry carrying the most frequent genes and DNA. It is TCRdb's table, rather than the study itself, that gives the V and J calls and clone size. Here the sample has roughly 320,000 distinct CDR3 sequences; 24% occur a single time. About 0.74% of the sample is taken by the ten largest.

Naive CD8 T cell libraries were made from roughly 20,000 to 1,000,000 sorted cells using 10%, 30% or 50% of purified RNA. On a BD FACSAria II, naive CD8 T cells were FACS-sorted as CD8+CD4-CCR7+CD45RA+ and collected into RLT Plus buffer. Around 11 TCR copies' worth of Jurkat RNA were spiked into roughly 20,000-1,000,000 naive CD8 T cell samples to test detection sensitivity. CD8 T cells were enriched with RosetteSep CD8+ T Cell Enrichment Cocktail and Ficoll-Paque, followed by ACK red cell lysis. This chain joins TRBV7-9 to TRBJ2-2; the D gene lacks a confident call. The sample taken for sequencing was naive CD8+ T cells from blood, with Jurkat cell RNA spiked in. This sample's cell subset or site label indicates: FACS-sorted CD8+CD4-CCR7+CD45RA+ naive T cells. The TCR originated in a human donor in good health. Some libraries in this study had Jurkat cell RNA spiked in. The sequence in DNA is TGTGCCAGCAGGGGTCCGGACACCGGGGAGCTGTTTTTT. It specifies CASRGPDTGELFF.